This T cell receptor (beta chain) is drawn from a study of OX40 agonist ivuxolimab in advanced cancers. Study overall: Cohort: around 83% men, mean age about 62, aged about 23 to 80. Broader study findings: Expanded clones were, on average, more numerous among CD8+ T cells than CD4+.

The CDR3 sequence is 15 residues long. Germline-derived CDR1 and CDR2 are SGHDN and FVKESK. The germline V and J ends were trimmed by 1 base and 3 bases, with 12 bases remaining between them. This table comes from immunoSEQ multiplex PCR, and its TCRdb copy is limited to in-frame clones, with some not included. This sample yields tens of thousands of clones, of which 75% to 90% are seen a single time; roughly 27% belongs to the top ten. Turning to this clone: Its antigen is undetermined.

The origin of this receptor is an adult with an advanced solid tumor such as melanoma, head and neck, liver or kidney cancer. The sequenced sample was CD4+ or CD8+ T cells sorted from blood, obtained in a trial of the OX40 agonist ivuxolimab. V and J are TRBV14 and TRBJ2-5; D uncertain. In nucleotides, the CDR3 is TGTGCCAGCAGCCAAGTCGATGATGGGGAAGAGACCCAGTACTTC. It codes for CASSQVDDGEETQYF.